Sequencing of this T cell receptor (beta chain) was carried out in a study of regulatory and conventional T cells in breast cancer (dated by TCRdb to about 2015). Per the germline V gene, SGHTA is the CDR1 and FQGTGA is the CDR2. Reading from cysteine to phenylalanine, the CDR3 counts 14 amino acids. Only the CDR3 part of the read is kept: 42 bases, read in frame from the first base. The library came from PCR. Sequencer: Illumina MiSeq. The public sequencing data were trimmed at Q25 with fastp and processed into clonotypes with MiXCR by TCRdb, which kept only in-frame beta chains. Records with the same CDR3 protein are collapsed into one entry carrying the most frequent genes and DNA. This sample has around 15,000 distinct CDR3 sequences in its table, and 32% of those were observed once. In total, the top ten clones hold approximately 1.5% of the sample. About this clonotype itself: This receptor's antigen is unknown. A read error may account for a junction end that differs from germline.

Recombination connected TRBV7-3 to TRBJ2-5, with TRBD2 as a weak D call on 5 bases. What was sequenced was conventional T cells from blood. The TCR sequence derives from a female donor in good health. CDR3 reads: CASGLRGSGETQYF. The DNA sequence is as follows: TGTGCCAGCGGCTTAAGAGGGAGCGGAGAGACCCAGTACTTC.